This T cell receptor beta chain was obtained from a study of cytomegalovirus exposure and HLA in healthy donors. In the PCR, 60 Vbeta and 13 Jbeta primers were used. Assay: immunoSEQ multiplex PCR; the TCRdb copy retains only in-frame clones and omits some. The sample lists roughly 180,000 clones, approximately 80% occurring once. General study points: TCR beta V- and J-gene trimming, according to a later analysis, was linked to a missense DCLRE1C variant. In a later analysis, productive TCRs from donors in an Asian-associated ancestry cluster reportedly carried fewer N-insertions than the cohort mean.

This clone occurred once. Its antigen is not known. The germline gives CDR1 SGHNT, CDR2 YYREEE (reference sequence). CDR3 length equals 17 residues. Losses at the gene ends were 4 bases for V and 0 bases for J; bases not matched to a gene: 6. The clonotype comes from a male donor in good health and CMV-seronegative. The material sequenced was PBMCs. V gene TRBV5-4 combines with J gene TRBJ2-1; 11 bases match TRBD2. CDR3 nucleotide sequence: TGTGCCAGCAGCCCCCTGACTAGCGGGACCTCCTACAATGAGCAGTTCTTC. Translated, it gives CASSPLTSGTSYNEQFF.